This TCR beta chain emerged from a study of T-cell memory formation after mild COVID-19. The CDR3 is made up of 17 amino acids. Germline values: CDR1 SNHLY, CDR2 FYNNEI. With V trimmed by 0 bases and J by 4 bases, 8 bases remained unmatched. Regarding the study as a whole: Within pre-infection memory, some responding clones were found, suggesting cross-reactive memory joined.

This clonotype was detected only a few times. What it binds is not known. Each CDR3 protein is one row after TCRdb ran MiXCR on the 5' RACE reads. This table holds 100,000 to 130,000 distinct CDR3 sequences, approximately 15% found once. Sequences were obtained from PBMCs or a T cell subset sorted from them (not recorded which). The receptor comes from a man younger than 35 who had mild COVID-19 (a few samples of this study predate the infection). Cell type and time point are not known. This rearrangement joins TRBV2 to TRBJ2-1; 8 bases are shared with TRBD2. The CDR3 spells CASSEALIAGNYNEQFF. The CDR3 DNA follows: TGTGCCAGCAGTGAAGCGCTGATAGCGGGGAATTACAATGAGCAGTTCTTC.